Below, 20 T cell receptor beta chains from the same sample are listed, as sequenced in a study of CD8+ T cells in alopecia areata. Treatment specified: oral pan-JAK inhibitor, 5-10 mg twice daily. The sequencing template was cDNA reverse transcribed from extracted RNA. Profiling relied on immunoSEQ multiplex PCR, and the TCRdb table lists in-frame clones only, not all of them. The data contain around 140,000 clones, 45% to 60% of them singletons. Sequences were derived from CD8+ T cells sorted from blood, sampled at week 4, from a patient treated with tofacitinib. The receptors derive from a human donor with alopecia areata.

This clone showed up just a few times. The chain combines TRBV30 with TRBJ2-7; D is ambiguous. The CDR3 is 12 residues long. Germline V gene sequence: CDR1 GTSNPN, CDR2 SVGIG (reference sequence). V was shortened by 2 bases and J by 6 bases, with 11 bases between the two germline ends. CDR3 region: CAWSPGGGEQYF. CDR3 coding DNA: TGTGCCTGGAGTCCCGGCGGCGGCGAGCAGTACTTC.

This clone showed up just a few times. The chain has TRBV29-1 and TRBJ1-2, with 10 bases fitting TRBD1. CDR3 size: 16 residues. With V trimmed by 0 bases and J by 2 bases, 6 bases remained unmatched. Germline CDR1 SQVTM, CDR2 ANQGSEA. The CDR3 nucleotides read TGCAGCGTTGAAGATTGGTCGGGACAGGGGAACTATGGCTACACCTTC. Translation gives CSVEDWSGQGNYGYTF.

This clone has more than one count but fewer than ten. Other DNA variants within this sample encode the same CDR3. The chain carries TRBV29-1 and TRBJ1-2, with 7 nucleotides matching TRBD1. After removal of 7 bases from V and 5 bases from J, the junction contained 4 bases not matched to a gene. Per germline, CDR1 SQVTM and CDR2 ANQGSEA. This CDR3 is built from 11 residues. The CDR3 region is CSATGDYGYTF. As DNA, the CDR3 is TGCAGCGCCACAGGGGATTATGGCTACACCTTC.

In its sample, this clone was seen a few times. V and J are TRBV5-1 and TRBJ2-7; 9 bases are shared with TRBD1. Germline assignment: CDR1 SGHRS and CDR2 YFSETQ. The length of the CDR3 is 16 residues. Trimming took 0 bases from V and 2 from J; bases not matched to a gene: 6. CDR3 DNA: TGCGCCAGCAGCTTGGGTCCGGGACAGGGCCCCTACGAGCAGTACTTC. Translating it yields CASSLGPGQGPYEQYF.

The chain couples TRBV29-1 to TRBJ2-2; 11 positions match TRBD1. The CDR3 has 15 amino acids. From germline, CDR1 is SQVTM and CDR2 ANQGSEA. V dropped 6 bases and J dropped 7; count of bases not matched to a gene: 10. The CDR3 sequence: CSVSLDRGLGGELFF. CDR3 in DNA: TGCAGCGTCTCCCTGGACAGGGGGCTTGGCGGGGAGCTGTTTTTT.

V usage is TRBV2 and J usage is TRBJ1-5; the D is unclear. This CDR3 has 14 amino acids. V was cut by 6 bases and J by 11 bases, with 20 bases left in between. Germline CDR1 reads SNHLY; CDR2 reads FYNNEI. The CDR3: CASSDPDLANSQHF. The CDR3 nucleotides read TGTGCCAGCAGCGATCCGGACTTGGCTAATTCCCAGCATTTT.

The chain combines TRBV7-3 with TRBJ2-2, with no clear D. CDR1 and CDR2 from the germline V gene are SGHTA and FQGTGA. The V and J ends lost 2 bases and 7 bases respectively, with 8 bases between them. The CDR3 totals 13 residues. CDR3 protein: CASSLVGSGELFF. The CDR3, as DNA: TGTGCCAGCAGCTTAGTTGGTAGCGGGGAGCTGTTTTTT.

The J gene is TRBJ2-6, the V gene TRBV30; possible D gene TRBD1, 5 bases. The germline gives CDR1 GTSNPN, CDR2 SVGIG (reference sequence). Between the trimmed V and J ends, which lost 6 bases and 0 bases, there was a span of 12 bases. The CDR3 has 15 residues. The CDR3 DNA reads as TGTGCCTGCGTAGACAGTTTCTCTGGGGCCAACGTCCTGACTTTC. Translating gives CACVDSFSGANVLTF.

Remarks on this clone: Additional DNA sequences in this sample encode the identical CDR3. V and J are TRBV29-1 and TRBJ1-1; D not resolved. V was shortened by 0 bases and J by 1 base, with 6 bases between the two germline ends. Germline V gene data show CDR1 as SQVTM and CDR2 as ANQGSEA. This CDR3 region has 13 residues. Here the CDR3 reads CSVEDLGNTEAFF. DNA for the CDR3: TGCAGCGTTGAAGATCTTGGGAACACTGAAGCTTTCTTT.

J is TRBJ1-1 and V is TRBV5-1; weak D call: TRBD1 (6 bases). The CDR3 has 14 amino acids. V gave up 2 bases and J gave up 2 bases, with 10 bases separating them. Per the germline V gene, CDR1 is SGHRS and CDR2 is YFSETQ. The CDR3 DNA reads as TGCGCCAGCAGCTTTGAGGGGGGTAACACTGAAGCTTTCTTT. Translation: CASSFEGGNTEAFF.

This clone was counted only a few times. The rearrangement joins TRBV29-1 to TRBJ2-1, with 12 bases aligning to TRBD1. The CDR3 sequence is 18 residues long. V was clipped by 4 bases and J by 0 bases; unmatched bases: 10. The germline gives CDR1 SQVTM, CDR2 ANQGSEA. In DNA, the CDR3 is TGCAGCGTTGTCCGGGACAGGGGGCCCCCGAGCTCCTACAATGAGCAGTTCTTC. Translating gives CSVVRDRGPPSSYNEQFF.

This clone was seen only once. This CDR3 fails to terminate in the conserved phenylalanine or tryptophan, so it likely reflects a read error. CDR3 protein: CASSDGQGGSPLHL. The CDR3 DNA reads TGTGCCAGCAGCGATGGGCAGGGTGGATCACCCCTCCACCTT. This rearrangement joins TRBV9 to TRBJ1-6, with a possible D match to TRBD1 (5 bases). Germline V lookup: CDR1 SGDLS, CDR2 YYNGEE. The CDR3 spans 14 residues. Trimming stripped 3 bases from V and 10 bases from J, with 14 bases between.

The chain uses TRBV7-9 and TRBJ2-7; 7 nucleotides align to TRBD1. V lost 5 bases to trimming and J lost 1 base; unmatched junction nucleotides: 5. CDR3 length: 14 residues. In germline, CDR1 is SEHNR, CDR2 FQNEAQ (reference sequence). CDR3 nucleotides: TGTGCCAGCAGCGGGACAGTTAAATCCTACGAGCAGTACTTC. Amino acids: CASSGTVKSYEQYF.

The rearrangement joins TRBV9 to TRBJ2-3; the D gene is possibly TRBD2 (6 bases). Germline V gives CDR1 SGDLS, CDR2 YYNGEE. V was trimmed by 3 bases and J by 0 bases, leaving 14 bases between them. The CDR3 is 16 residues long. CDR3 loop: CASSANLGTSTDTQYF. The CDR3 nucleotides read TGTGCCAGCAGCGCAAATTTGGGGACTAGCACAGATACGCAGTATTTT. Based on the CDR3 plus reference TRBV9 and TRBJ2-3, the full variable domain is DSGVTQTPKHLITATGQRVTLRCSPRSGDLSVYWYQQSLDQGLQFLIQYYNGEERAKGNILERFSAQQFPDLHSELNLSSLELGDSALYFCASSANLGTSTDTQYFGPGTRLTVL.

With respect to this clone: The same CDR3 can be traced to other DNA sequences in this sample. This chain uses TRBV29-1 with TRBJ2-2; D gene unclear. The V end was cut by 4 bases, the J end by 6 bases, with 3 bases between. Germline assignment: CDR1 SQVTM and CDR2 ANQGSEA. The CDR3 is made up of 10 amino acids. The CDR3 spells CSVVAGELFF. CDR3 nucleotides: TGCAGCGTTGTGGCCGGGGAGCTGTTTTTT.

The CDR3 DNA sequence: TGTGCCAGCAGCCAAAAAGTTCTCTCCGAGCAGTACTTC. As protein: CASSQKVLSEQYF. This chain uses TRBV14 with TRBJ2-7; no reliable D call. Germline V gene sequence: CDR1 SGHDN, CDR2 FVKESK. Trimming stripped 2 bases from V and 6 bases from J, with 11 bases between. The CDR3 runs 13 residues.

This clone was found a few times. The chain combines TRBV4-2 with TRBJ2-1; the D is unclear. Germline CDR1 and CDR2: LGHNA and YNFKEQ. Trimming took 1 base from V and 9 from J, leaving 13 bases between them. The CDR3 length is 14 residues. CDR3 coding DNA: TGTGCCAGCAGCCAAGGGCACAAACTGGGTGAGCAGTTCTTC. It translates to CASSQGHKLGEQFF.

The rearrangement links TRBV13 to TRBJ2-7; 9 nucleotides match TRBD1. V gave up 5 bases and J gave up 3 bases; unmatched junction bases: 8. The germline V gene encodes CDR1 PRHDT and CDR2 FYEKMQ (reference sequence). The CDR3 has 15 residues. The CDR3 bases are TGTGCCAGCAGCCGGGACAGGGATAGGCTCTACGAGCAGTACTTC. As protein: CASSRDRDRLYEQYF.

In the case of this clone: The sample has other DNA sequences that encode this CDR3 too. This chain connects TRBV27 to TRBJ2-7; a weak D match, TRBD1 (5 bases). The V end lost 3 bases, the J end lost 4 bases, and 10 bases lay between the germline ends. CDR3 length: 13 residues. CDR1 MNHEY and CDR2 SMNVEV come from the germline V gene (reference sequence). The CDR3: CASSFGASYEQYF. Here the CDR3 DNA reads TGTGCCAGCAGTTTTGGGGCCTCATACGAGCAGTACTTC.

This clone has only one observation. This CDR3 reads CASSYSGESPLHF. DNA for the CDR3: TGTGCCAGCAGCTACAGCGGGGAATCACCCCTCCACTTT. The rearrangement uses TRBV13 and TRBJ1-6; D gene ambiguous. CDR1 and CDR2 (germline): PRHDT, FYEKMQ (reference sequence). Trimming stripped 4 bases from V and 10 bases from J, with 11 bases between. The CDR3 spans 13 residues.